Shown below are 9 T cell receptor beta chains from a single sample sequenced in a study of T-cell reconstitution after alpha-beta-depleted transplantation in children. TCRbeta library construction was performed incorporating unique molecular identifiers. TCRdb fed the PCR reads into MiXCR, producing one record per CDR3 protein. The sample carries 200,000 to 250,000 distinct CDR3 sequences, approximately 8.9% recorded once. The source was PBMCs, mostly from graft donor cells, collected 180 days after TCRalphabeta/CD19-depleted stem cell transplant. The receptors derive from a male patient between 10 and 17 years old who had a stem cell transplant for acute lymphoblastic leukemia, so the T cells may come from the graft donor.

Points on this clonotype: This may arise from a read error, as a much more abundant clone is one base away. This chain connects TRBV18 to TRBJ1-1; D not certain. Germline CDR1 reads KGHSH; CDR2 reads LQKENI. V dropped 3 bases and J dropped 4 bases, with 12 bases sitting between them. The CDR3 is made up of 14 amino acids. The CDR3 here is CASSPQEVLTEAFF. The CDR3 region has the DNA TGTGCCAGCTCACCGCAGGAGGTTCTCACTGAAGCTTTCTTT.

The CDR3 bases are TGTGGGGCCAGTGATTATCAGGGGACAGGCACCGGGGAGCTGTTTTTT. Its protein product is CGASDYQGTGTGELFF. V is TRBV24-1 and J is TRBJ2-2, with TRBD1 matching 8 bases. CDR3 size: 16 residues. The germline gives CDR1 KGHDR, CDR2 SFDVKD.

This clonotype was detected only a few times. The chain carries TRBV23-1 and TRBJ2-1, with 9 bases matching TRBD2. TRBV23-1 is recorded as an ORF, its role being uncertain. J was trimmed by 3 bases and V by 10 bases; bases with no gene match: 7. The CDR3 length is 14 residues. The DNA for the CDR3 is TGCGCCATCGATAGCGGGGGTGACTACAATGAGCAGTTCTTC. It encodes CAIDSGGDYNEQFF.

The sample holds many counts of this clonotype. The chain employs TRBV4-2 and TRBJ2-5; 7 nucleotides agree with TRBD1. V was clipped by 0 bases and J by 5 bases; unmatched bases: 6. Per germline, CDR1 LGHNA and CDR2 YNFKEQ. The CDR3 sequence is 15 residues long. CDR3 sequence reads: CASSQEQGGWETQYF. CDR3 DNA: TGTGCCAGCAGCCAAGAACAAGGGGGCTGGGAGACCCAGTACTTC.

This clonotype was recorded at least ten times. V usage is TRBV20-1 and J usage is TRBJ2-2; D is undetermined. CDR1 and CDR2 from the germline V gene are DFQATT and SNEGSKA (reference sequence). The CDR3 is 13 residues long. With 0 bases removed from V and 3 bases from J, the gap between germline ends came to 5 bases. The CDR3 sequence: CSARDGYTGELFF. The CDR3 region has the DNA TGCAGTGCTAGAGATGGATACACCGGGGAGCTGTTTTTT.

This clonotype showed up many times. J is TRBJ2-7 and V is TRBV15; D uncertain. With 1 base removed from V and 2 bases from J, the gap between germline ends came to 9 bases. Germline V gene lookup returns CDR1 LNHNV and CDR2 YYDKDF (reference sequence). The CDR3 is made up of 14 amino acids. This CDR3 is CATSRVGSTYEQYF. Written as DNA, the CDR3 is TGTGCCACCAGCAGAGTAGGCAGTACCTACGAGCAGTACTTC.

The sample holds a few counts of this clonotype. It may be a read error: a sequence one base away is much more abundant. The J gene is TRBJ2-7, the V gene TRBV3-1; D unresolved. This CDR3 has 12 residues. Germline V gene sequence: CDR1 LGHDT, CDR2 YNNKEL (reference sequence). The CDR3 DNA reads TGTGCCAGCAGCCTCACCGCCTACCAGCAGTACTTC. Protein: CASSLTAYQQYF.

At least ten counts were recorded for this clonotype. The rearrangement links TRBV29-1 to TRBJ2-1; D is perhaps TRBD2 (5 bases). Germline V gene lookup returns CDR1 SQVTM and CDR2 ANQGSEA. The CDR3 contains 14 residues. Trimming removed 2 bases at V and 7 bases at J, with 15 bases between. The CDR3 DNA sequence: TGCAGCGTTGAAAACACCAGGACTGCAAATGAGCAGTTCTTC. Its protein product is CSVENTRTANEQFF.

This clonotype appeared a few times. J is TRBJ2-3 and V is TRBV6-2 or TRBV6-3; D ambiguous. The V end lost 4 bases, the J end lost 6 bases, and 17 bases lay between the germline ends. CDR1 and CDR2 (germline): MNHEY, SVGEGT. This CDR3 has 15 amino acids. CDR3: CASSSPGKGLDTQYF. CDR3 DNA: TGTGCCAGCAGTTCCCCTGGAAAGGGATTGGATACGCAGTATTTT.